This section outlines one TCR beta chain sequence together with its context. The CDR3 is 16 amino acids. After removal of 0 bases from V and 8 bases from J, the junction contained 5 bases not matched to a gene. Germline V lookup: CDR1 SGHVS, CDR2 FQNEAQ. This sample stems from a study of T cells in tuberculosis. Unsorted cryopreserved PBMC were sequenced, averaging roughly 100,000 T cells per clinical donor. This table comes from immunoSEQ multiplex PCR, and its TCRdb copy is limited to in-frame clones, with some not included. This sample yields about 32,000 clones, of which roughly 95% are seen a single time; approximately 8.1% belongs to the top ten.

Source material: PBMCs. The sequence came from a donor between 5 and 29 years old with latent tuberculosis or without tuberculosis infection. The rearrangement links TRBV7-8 to TRBJ2-3; 13 bases are a match to TRBD2. The CDR3 region has the DNA TGTGCCAGCAGCTTAGCCGCGGGACTAGCGGGATCTACGCAGTATTTT. Protein: CASSLAAGLAGSTQYF.